This T cell receptor beta chain was sequenced during a study of CD8+CD57+ T cells in acquired aplastic anemia. Study-wide context: There were 9.5 million to 13 million reads, on average, for CD4+ cells from healthy donors. Study outcomes and limitations: Between patients and controls, roughly 29 CD8+ CDR3 sequences were found in common.

Genomic DNA served as template for TCR beta VDJ and CDR3 profiling. TCRdb called the reads again in MiXCR, with one record for every CDR3 protein. Among more than 100,000 distinct CDR3 sequences listed, 48% were seen once. Deletions cut 5 bases from V and 4 bases from J, with 17 bases between. Germline loops: CDR1 KGHDR, CDR2 SFDVKD. The CDR3 is 15 residues long. Of note for this clonotype: Its antigen is still unknown.

The chain joins TRBV24-1 to TRBJ2-7; tentative D call: TRBD2 (7 bases). Sequencing was done on a sample of sorted CD4+, CD8+, or CD8+CD57+ T cells (not recorded which) from PBMCs. The sequence came from a human donor in good health, serving as a control. The CDR3 loop is CATSGTLGGRYEQYF. The DNA of the CDR3 is TGTGCCACCAGTGGGACCTTGGGGGGGCGGTACGAGCAGTACTTC.